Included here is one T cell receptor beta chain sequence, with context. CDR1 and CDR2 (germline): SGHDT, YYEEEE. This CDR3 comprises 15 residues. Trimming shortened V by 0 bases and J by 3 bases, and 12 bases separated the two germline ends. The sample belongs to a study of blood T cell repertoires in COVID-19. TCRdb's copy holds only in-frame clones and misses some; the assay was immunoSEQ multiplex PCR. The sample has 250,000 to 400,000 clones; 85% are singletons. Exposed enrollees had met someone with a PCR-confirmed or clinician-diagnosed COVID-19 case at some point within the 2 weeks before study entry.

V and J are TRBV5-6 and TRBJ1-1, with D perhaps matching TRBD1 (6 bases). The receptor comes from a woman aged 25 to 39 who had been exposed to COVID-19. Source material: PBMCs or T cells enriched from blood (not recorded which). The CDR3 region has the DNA TGTGCCAGCAGCTTGGTGACAGGCTACCACACTGAAGCTTTCTTT. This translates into CASSLVTGYHTEAFF.